Below are 10 T cell receptor beta chains sequenced from a single sample in a study of T cells in Graves' hyperthyroidism and ophthalmopathy. Amplification targeted TCR beta CDR3 regions from RNA transcripts. With the HTBI primer set, the TCR CDR3 went through a first round of RT-PCR. TCRdb used MiXCR to reprocess the multiplex PCR reads, holding one entry per CDR3 protein. The data show roughly 570,000 distinct CDR3 sequences, around 45% seen once. Sample: peripheral blood or thyroid tissue (not recorded which). These receptors were taken from an adult woman with Graves' disease, either hyperthyroidism or ophthalmopathy (not recorded which).

A few counts support this clonotype. The chain is built from TRBV27 and TRBJ2-7, with a tentative D call TRBD1 (6 bases). The germline V and J ends were trimmed by 5 bases and 1 base, with 15 bases remaining between them. This CDR3 is 15 amino acids long. Germline V gives CDR1 MNHEY, CDR2 SMNVEV (reference sequence). The CDR3: CASSKEQGLSYEQYF. CDR3 bases: TGTGCCAGCAGTAAGGAACAGGGCCTATCCTACGAGCAGTACTTC.

This clonotype was detected many times. The chain carries TRBV10-3 and TRBJ2-7; 8 bases align to TRBD2. Germline lookup yields CDR1 ENHRY and CDR2 SYGVKD. The CDR3 length is 14 residues. V shed 10 bases, J shed 5 bases, and the junction held 13 bases outside the gene matches. This CDR3 is CATSGGTLRDEQYF. The CDR3 DNA is TGTGCCACCTCGGGAGGGACTTTGAGGGACGAGCAGTACTTC.

This clonotype was recorded at least ten times. This chain connects TRBV12-3 or TRBV12-4 to TRBJ1-5; D gene uncertain. Between the trimmed V and J ends, which lost 2 bases and 7 bases, there was a span of 12 bases. This CDR3 comprises 14 residues. The CDR3 region is CASSLFVGYQPQHF. Written as DNA, the CDR3 is TGTGCCAGCAGTTTATTTGTAGGGTACCAGCCCCAGCATTTT.

A note on this clonotype: With a much larger clone just one base away, this may be a read error. The chain links TRBV5-6 to TRBJ1-1; D perhaps matches TRBD1 (5 bases). V was cut by 1 base and J by 13 bases, with 20 bases left in between. The CDR3 spans 14 residues. Germline CDR1 and CDR2: SGHDT and YYEEEE. The CDR3 here is CASSLTPYGGKDFF. As DNA, the CDR3 is TGTGCCAGCAGCTTGACACCCTACGGGGGTAAGGATTTCTTT.

Points on this clonotype: An end of the junction differs from the germline gene, which may be a read error. The chain couples TRBV12-3 or TRBV12-4 to TRBJ1-1, with D unclear. This CDR3 spans 12 amino acids. The CDR3 spells CVSTKREAEAFF. CDR3 sequence (DNA): TGTGTCAGCACCAAACGAGAGGCTGAAGCTTTCTTT.

In this sample, this clonotype turned up many times. This rearrangement joins TRBV9 to TRBJ2-5; a weak D match, TRBD2 (7 bases). Trimming removed 4 bases at V and 5 bases at J, with 15 bases between. The CDR3 contains 14 residues. Germline values: CDR1 SGDLS, CDR2 YYNGEE. The CDR3 protein is CASSPMGGGETQYF. CDR3 DNA sequence: TGTGCCAGCAGCCCCATGGGGGGGGGCGAGACCCAGTACTTC. The entire variable domain, with the rest obtained from reference TRBV9 and TRBJ2-5, is as follows: DSGVTQTPKHLITATGQRVTLRCSPRSGDLSVYWYQQSLDQGLQFLIQYYNGEERAKGNILERFSAQQFPDLHSELNLSSLELGDSALYFCASSPMGGGETQYFGPGTRLLVL.

This clonotype was recorded at least ten times. The CDR3 is CASSPGLAGGPETQYF. Written as DNA, the CDR3 is TGTGCCAGCAGCCCGGGACTAGCGGGAGGGCCAGAGACCCAGTACTTC. The chain links TRBV4-2 to TRBJ2-5, with TRBD2 identical over 16 bases. J lost 4 bases, V lost 4 bases, and 3 bases had no gene match. Germline V gives CDR1 LGHNA, CDR2 YNFKEQ. The CDR3 contains 16 residues.

This clonotype was seen ten or more times. The chain combines TRBV7-2 with TRBJ2-7; the match to TRBD1 covers 8 bases. Germline V gene data show CDR1 as SGHTA and CDR2 as FQGNSA. Trimming took 5 bases from V and 2 from J; bases not matched to a gene: 5. The CDR3 is made up of 14 amino acids. The CDR3 spells CASSRRQGPYEQYF. The CDR3 DNA is TGTGCCAGCAGCCGCAGACAGGGGCCCTACGAGCAGTACTTC.

The chain links TRBV7-9 to TRBJ1-1, with D perhaps matching TRBD1 (5 bases). From germline, CDR1 is SEHNR and CDR2 FQNEAQ (reference sequence). The CDR3 has 14 residues. V lost 8 bases to trimming and J lost 5 bases, with 18 bases between them. CDR3 residues: CASPSGTLITEAFF. Here the CDR3 DNA reads TGTGCCAGCCCCTCTGGGACCTTAATAACTGAAGCTTTCTTT.

This chain links TRBV18 with TRBJ1-5; possible D gene TRBD1, 6 bases. The germline CDR1 and CDR2 sequences are KGHSH and LQKENI. Trimming took 3 bases from V and 2 from J, leaving 14 bases between them. The CDR3 extends over 16 amino acids. CDR3 residues: CASSPQGWRGNQPQHF. For the CDR3, the DNA is TGTGCCAGCTCACCCCAGGGGTGGAGGGGCAATCAGCCCCAGCATTTT.